These T cell receptor beta chains were read from a single sample in a study of cytomegalovirus exposure and HLA in healthy donors. Sequencing used immunoSEQ multiplex PCR; TCRdb keeps in-frame clones, though not all of them. The repertoire holds about 120,000 clones, more than 60% seen once, with 1.5% to 1.9% in the top ten. The specimen sequenced was PBMCs. The receptors stem from a man aged 18-30 years in good health and CMV-seronegative. The CDR3 runs from the conserved cysteine through the conserved F or W. The D gene is left open where the match is weak. The size of a clone is reported for some rows only, either as once, few or many, or as a class for expanded clones.

d_gene,abundance,v_gene,len,j_gene,CDR3aa,CDR3nt
TRBD1,once,TRBV14,20,TRBJ2-1,CASSPGRVRKTGAPYNEQFF,TGTGCCAGCAGCCCCGGAAGGGTACGCAAAACAGGGGCGCCCTACAATGAGCAGTTCTTC
TRBD2,NA,TRBV2,14,TRBJ2-1,CANSQGLAGGEQFF,TGTGCCAACAGCCAGGGACTAGCGGGCGGTGAGCAGTTCTTC
TRBD1,few,TRBV28,17,TRBJ1-4,CASSLYAPGQGNEKLFF,TGTGCCAGCAGTTTATATGCACCGGGACAGGGGAATGAAAAACTGTTTTTT
NA,NA,TRBV5-6,13,TRBJ2-7,CASSLNRGTEQYF,TGTGCCAGCAGCTTGAATAGGGGGACCGAGCAGTACTTC
NA,NA,TRBV27,15,TRBJ1-4,CASSMFGGFGEKLFF,TGTGCCAGCAGCATGTTCGGGGGGTTCGGAGAAAAACTGTTTTTT
TRBD1,NA,TRBV5-1,12,TRBJ2-7,CASGDSVYEQYF,TGCGCCAGCGGGGACAGTGTCTACGAGCAGTACTTC
NA,NA,TRBV10-1,13,TRBJ1-1,CASSDPGRTEAFF,TGCGCCAGCAGTGACCCAGGGCGCACTGAAGCTTTCTTT
TRBD2,NA,TRBV6-5,16,TRBJ2-3,CASSSGLAGATDTQYF,TGTGCCAGCAGTTCCGGACTAGCGGGGGCCACAGATACGCAGTATTTT
TRBD1,NA,TRBV19,15,TRBJ2-3,CASRTTGAATDTQYF,TGTGCCAGTAGAACAACAGGGGCGGCTACAGATACGCAGTATTTT
TRBD1,NA,TRBV7-9,13,TRBJ1-2,CASSLGQTYGYTF,TGTGCCAGCAGCCTGGGACAGACCTATGGCTACACCTTC
NA,NA,TRBV5-4,14,TRBJ2-2,CASSSPTSTGELFF,TGTGCCAGCAGCTCACCGACAAGCACCGGGGAGCTGTTTTTT
NA,NA,TRBV5-8,13,TRBJ2-7,CASSLARHREQYF,TGTGCCAGCAGCTTGGCGCGGCACCGAGAGCAGTACTTC
TRBD1,NA,TRBV6-5,13,TRBJ2-1,CASRGQGGNEQFF,TGTGCCAGCAGGGGACAGGGCGGCAATGAGCAGTTCTTC
NA,NA,TRBV6-1,14,TRBJ1-1,CASRRDTLDTEAFF,TGTGCCAGCAGGAGGGACACCTTGGACACTGAAGCTTTCTTT
TRBD2,once,TRBV28,15,TRBJ2-4,CASRSLGRSQNIQYF,TGTGCCAGCAGAAGCCTCGGGAGGAGCCAAAACATTCAGTACTTC
TRBD1,few,TRBV6-5,11,TRBJ2-5,CASRTGETQYF,TGTGCCAGCAGGACAGGGGAGACCCAGTACTTC
NA,NA,TRBV6-1,15,TRBJ2-1,CASRISTGSYNEQFF,TGTGCCAGCAGGATTAGCACGGGCTCCTACAATGAGCAGTTCTTC
TRBD1,NA,TRBV7-9,13,TRBJ2-7,CASSRDRAGEQYF,TGTGCCAGCAGCCGCGACAGGGCGGGCGAGCAGTACTTC
NA,NA,TRBV29-1,15,TRBJ2-2,CSVEERGPPSGELFF,TGCAGCGTTGAAGAACGTGGGCCCCCGAGCGGGGAGCTGTTTTTT
NA,NA,TRBV5-1,14,TRBJ2-7,CASSYIDRTGEQYF,TGCGCCAGCAGCTATATCGACAGGACCGGCGAGCAGTACTTC
TRBD1,few,TRBV6-1,15,TRBJ1-5,CASSERDRLGQPQHF,TGTGCCAGCAGTGAAAGGGACAGGCTAGGTCAGCCCCAGCATTTT
NA,few,TRBV5-6,15,TRBJ2-7,CASSRPDWPQYEQYF,TGTGCCAGCAGCCGACCCGACTGGCCTCAGTACGAGCAGTACTTC
NA,NA,TRBV7-2,14,TRBJ2-1,CASSLGSSRSEQFF,TGTGCCAGCAGCTTAGGGAGTAGCCGTAGTGAGCAGTTCTTC
NA,NA,TRBV5-4,11,TRBJ1-2,CASSLDGGYTF,TGTGCCAGCAGCCTGGACGGTGGCTACACCTTC
TRBD2,NA,TRBV4-1,17,TRBJ2-2,CASSQALAGVISGELFF,TGCGCCAGCAGCCAAGCACTAGCGGGAGTGATTTCCGGGGAGCTGTTTTTT
TRBD1,NA,TRBV6-5,15,TRBJ2-2,CASRDQGAVTGELFF,TGTGCCAGCAGGGACCAGGGGGCGGTCACCGGGGAGCTGTTTTTT